A selection of T cell receptor beta chains follows, all from one sample in a study of regulatory dendritic cells for organ transplantation. Libraries were prepared by immunoSEQ multiplex PCR; TCRdb keeps only in-frame clonotypes and omits some of them. The sample includes under 40,000 clones, approximately 90% of them seen just once. The sequenced sample consisted of naive CD8+ T cells from blood. The receptors come from a human donor in good health. Each CDR3 is given with its conserved first and last residue. A D gene is named only where the DNA matches it firmly. Only part of the rows carry a size: once, few, many, or a class if the clone is expanded.

j_call | clone_size | cdr3_length | v_call | d_call | cdr3_aa | cdr3_nt
TRBJ1-5 | few | 14 | TRBV4-2 | NA | CASSQVAGNQPQHF | TGTGCCAGCAGCCAAGTTGCTGGGAATCAGCCCCAGCATTTT
TRBJ1-4 | once | 13 | TRBV9 | NA | CASSQVSNEKLFF | TGTGCCAGCAGCCAAGTCTCCAATGAAAAACTGTTTTTT
TRBJ1-2 | NA | 15 | TRBV14 | NA | CASSQADVSNYGYTF | TGTGCCAGCAGCCAAGCCGACGTGTCTAACTATGGCTACACCTTC
TRBJ1-1 | NA | 16 | TRBV5-4 | NA | CASSPRGAEGDTEAFF | TGTGCCAGCAGCCCCCGGGGGGCAGAGGGGGACACTGAAGCTTTCTTT
TRBJ2-1 | NA | 17 | TRBV4-1 | TRBD2 | CASSQFGTSGKYNEQFF | TGCGCCAGCAGCCAATTCGGGACTAGCGGGAAGTACAATGAGCAGTTCTTC
TRBJ1-1 | NA | 15 | TRBV7-2 | NA | CASSPKGRLGTEAFF | TGTGCCAGCAGCCCAAAGGGCCGACTTGGCACTGAAGCTTTCTTT
TRBJ2-1 | once | 15 | TRBV9 | NA | CASSVSGGQTDEQFF | TGTGCCAGCAGCGTCTCCGGGGGGCAAACCGATGAGCAGTTCTTC
TRBJ2-1 | NA | 15 | TRBV11-2 | NA | CASSLDFNSYNEQFF | TGTGCCAGCAGCTTAGACTTCAACTCCTACAATGAGCAGTTCTTC
TRBJ1-3 | NA | 14 | TRBV28 | NA | CASSFRTAGNTIYF | TGTGCCAGCAGTTTTAGGACAGCTGGAAACACCATATATTTT
TRBJ1-1 | once | 14 | TRBV6-5 | NA | CASSPTSSNTEAFF | TGTGCCAGCAGTCCCACTTCAAGCAACACTGAAGCTTTCTTT
TRBJ2-4 | once | 12 | TRBV29-1 | NA | CSALSSKNIQYF | TGCAGCGCCCTCTCATCCAAAAACATTCAGTACTTC
TRBJ1-5 | NA | 12 | TRBV5-4 | NA | CASSFGNQPQHF | TGTGCCAGCAGCTTCGGAAATCAGCCCCAGCATTTT
TRBJ2-1 | NA | 16 | TRBV2 | TRBD1 | CASSELRAGGYNEQFF | TGTGCCAGCAGTGAACTTAGGGCAGGGGGTTACAATGAGCAGTTCTTC
TRBJ2-1 | NA | 11 | TRBV25-1 | NA | CASSELAEQFF | TGTGCCAGCAGTGAATTAGCGGAGCAGTTCTTC
TRBJ1-6 | few | 14 | TRBV2 | NA | CASSEARTVSPLHF | TGTGCCAGCAGTGAAGCGCGGACCGTTTCACCCCTCCACTTT
TRBJ2-1 | NA | 14 | TRBV4-1 | NA | CASSQVEGFYEQFF | TGCGCCAGCAGCCAAGTCGAGGGTTTCTATGAGCAGTTCTTC
TRBJ2-3 | NA | 14 | TRBV6-6 | NA | CASSYSITVDTQYF | TGTGCCAGCAGTTACTCGATTACTGTAGATACGCAGTATTTT
TRBJ1-6 | NA | 14 | TRBV7-6 | NA | CASSTGTSGSPLHF | TGTGCCAGCAGCACCGGGACCTCGGGATCACCCCTCCACTTT
TRBJ2-1 | NA | 14 | TRBV27 | NA | CASSLHRQGNEQFF | TGTGCCAGCAGTTTACACAGGCAAGGGAATGAGCAGTTCTTC
TRBJ2-2 | NA | 16 | TRBV5-6 | TRBD1 | CASSSTGGVGTGELFF | TGTGCCAGCAGCTCTACAGGGGGCGTTGGCACCGGGGAGCTGTTTTTT
TRBJ2-1 | NA | 13 | TRBV6-5 | TRBD1 | CASSTTGWNEQFF | TGTGCCAGCAGCACGACAGGGTGGAATGAGCAGTTCTTC
TRBJ2-3 | NA | 12 | TRBV6-4 | NA | CASSRGFMAQYF | TGTGCCAGCAGCCGCGGATTTATGGCGCAGTATTTT
TRBJ2-7 | NA | 16 | TRBV13 | TRBD1 | CASSNQDRARSYEQYF | TGTGCCAGCAGCAACCAGGACAGGGCCCGCTCCTACGAGCAGTACTTC
TRBJ2-7 | NA | 15 | TRBV28 | NA | CASSLGPESSYEQYF | TGTGCCAGCAGTTTAGGCCCAGAGAGCTCCTACGAGCAGTACTTC
TRBJ2-3 | NA | 14 | TRBV5-4 | NA | CASSHNRATDTQYF | TGTGCCAGCAGCCACAACAGGGCCACAGATACGCAGTATTTT
TRBJ1-2 | once | 15 | TRBV16 | TRBD1 | CASSQSPGGNYGYTF | TGTGCCAGCAGCCAATCCCCAGGGGGCAACTATGGCTACACCTTC
TRBJ1-3 | NA | 14 | TRBV19 | NA | CASSMGTSGNTIYF | TGTGCCAGTAGTATGGGGACCTCTGGAAACACCATATATTTT
TRBJ1-5 | NA | 15 | TRBV19 | NA | CASTPAGAGNQPQHF | TGTGCCAGTACCCCCGCGGGGGCCGGCAATCAGCCCCAGCATTTT
TRBJ2-7 | NA | 16 | TRBV28 | NA | CASSLLQGLNTYEQYF | TGTGCCAGCAGTTTACTACAGGGTCTTAACACCTACGAGCAGTACTTC
TRBJ2-7 | NA | 16 | TRBV6-5 | NA | CASSYSNAYRDYEQYF | TGTGCCAGCAGTTACTCGAATGCCTACAGGGACTACGAGCAGTACTTC
TRBJ1-2 | NA | 13 | TRBV9 | NA | CASSVGTELGYTF | TGTGCCAGCAGCGTAGGGACAGAGCTTGGCTACACCTTC
TRBJ2-1 | NA | 11 | TRBV10-1 | TRBD2 | CASSGGREQFF | TGCGCCAGCAGTGGCGGGAGAGAGCAGTTCTTC
TRBJ2-1 | NA | 13 | TRBV7-7 | NA | CASSLGTGREQFF | TGTGCTAGCAGCTTAGGGACGGGGAGGGAGCAGTTCTTC
TRBJ2-3 | NA | 17 | TRBV4-3 | NA | CASSLSPPGLNTDTQYF | TGCGCCAGCAGCCTAAGCCCGCCGGGACTTAACACAGATACGCAGTATTTT
TRBJ2-5 | NA | 14 | TRBV15 | NA | CATSISRDQETQYF | TGTGCCACCAGTATTAGTCGTGATCAAGAGACCCAGTACTTC
TRBJ2-5 | NA | 16 | TRBV4-2 | TRBD1 | CASSRTLDRAGETQYF | TGTGCCAGCAGCCGAACCTTGGACAGGGCGGGGGAGACCCAGTACTTC
TRBJ1-5 | once | 14 | TRBV27 | NA | CASSLLGFNQPQHF | TGTGCCAGCAGTTTACTTGGGTTCAATCAGCCCCAGCATTTT
TRBJ2-5 | NA | 15 | TRBV6-6 | NA | CASSAGSSGRETQYF | TGTGCCAGCAGCGCCGGGTCCAGTGGGCGAGAGACCCAGTACTTC
TRBJ2-1 | NA | 16 | TRBV7-9 | NA | CASSLFVGIADNEQFF | TGTGCCAGCAGCTTATTTGTAGGGATAGCGGACAATGAGCAGTTCTTC
TRBJ2-1 | NA | 14 | TRBV7-9 | TRBD1 | CASSFRDRGNEQFF | TGTGCCAGCAGCTTCCGGGACAGAGGCAATGAGCAGTTCTTC
TRBJ1-1 | NA | 15 | TRBV19 | TRBD1 | CASSILGTGGTEAFF | TGTGCCAGTAGTATTCTCGGGACAGGGGGCACTGAAGCTTTCTTT
TRBJ2-7 | NA | 13 | TRBV10-3 | TRBD2 | CAISELRGYEQYF | TGTGCCATCAGTGAACTGCGGGGGTACGAGCAGTACTTC
TRBJ2-1 | NA | 15 | TRBV27 | TRBD2 | CASSLEVAGAPEQFF | TGTGCCAGCAGTTTGGAAGTAGCGGGAGCACCCGAGCAGTTCTTC
TRBJ1-1 | NA | 12 | TRBV2 | NA | CASSSGYTEAFF | TGTGCCAGCAGTTCCGGGTACACTGAAGCTTTCTTT
TRBJ1-2 | NA | 14 | TRBV19 | NA | CASSIQGSYHGYTF | TGTGCCAGTAGTATCCAGGGTAGCTATCATGGCTACACCTTC
TRBJ1-5 | NA | 20 | TRBV21-1 | NA | CASMQKLRDRGRKSNQPQHF | TGTGCCAGCATGCAAAAGCTCCGGGACAGGGGGCGAAAGAGCAATCAGCCCCAGCATTTT
TRBJ2-7 | NA | 14 | TRBV6-5 | NA | CASSRDTSSYEQYF | TGTGCCAGCAGTCGGGACACTAGCTCCTACGAGCAGTACTTC
TRBJ2-6 | NA | 16 | TRBV11-2 | NA | CASSPGRISGANVLTF | TGTGCCAGCAGCCCGGGACGGATCTCTGGGGCCAACGTCCTGACTTTC
TRBJ1-2 | NA | 11 | TRBV27 | NA | CASAASYGYTF | TGTGCCAGTGCCGCGAGCTATGGCTACACCTTC
TRBJ2-7 | NA | 19 | TRBV4-3 | TRBD1 | CASSQDHPPGTGGGGEQYF | TGCGCCAGCAGCCAAGATCACCCTCCCGGGACAGGGGGCGGAGGCGAGCAGTACTTC
TRBJ2-2 | NA | 15 | TRBV27 | NA | CASSLYGSVTGELFF | TGTGCCAGCAGTTTGTACGGGTCGGTCACCGGGGAGCTGTTTTTT
TRBJ1-5 | NA | 13 | TRBV5-5 | NA | CASSLNGLMPQHF | TGTGCCAGCAGCTTGAACGGGTTGATGCCCCAGCATTTT
TRBJ2-7 | NA | 15 | TRBV2 | TRBD2 | CASSESAGAPYEQYF | TGTGCCAGCAGTGAATCAGCGGGAGCTCCCTACGAGCAGTACTTC
TRBJ2-7 | NA | 15 | TRBV4-2 | NA | CASSQAAGTSYEQYF | TGTGCCAGCAGCCAAGCGGCAGGGACCTCCTACGAGCAGTACTTC
TRBJ2-2 | NA | 16 | TRBV5-5 | NA | CASSLEGRENTGELFF | TGTGCCAGCAGCTTGGAGGGACGGGAGAACACCGGGGAGCTGTTTTTT
TRBJ1-2 | NA | 14 | TRBV27 | NA | CASSLFRGSSGYTF | TGTGCCAGCAGTTTATTTCGGGGCAGCTCTGGCTACACCTTC
TRBJ2-3 | once | 16 | TRBV7-9 | NA | CASSPPVDPSWNTQYF | TGTGCCAGCAGCCCTCCCGTGGACCCATCCTGGAATACGCAGTATTTT
TRBJ1-4 | NA | 13 | TRBV29-1 | NA | CSAWLGFHEKLFF | TGCAGCGCTTGGCTGGGGTTTCATGAAAAACTGTTTTTT
TRBJ1-1 | NA | 16 | TRBV7-9 | NA | CASSPESWGFNTEAFF | TGTGCCAGCAGCCCGGAGAGTTGGGGATTCAACACTGAAGCTTTCTTT